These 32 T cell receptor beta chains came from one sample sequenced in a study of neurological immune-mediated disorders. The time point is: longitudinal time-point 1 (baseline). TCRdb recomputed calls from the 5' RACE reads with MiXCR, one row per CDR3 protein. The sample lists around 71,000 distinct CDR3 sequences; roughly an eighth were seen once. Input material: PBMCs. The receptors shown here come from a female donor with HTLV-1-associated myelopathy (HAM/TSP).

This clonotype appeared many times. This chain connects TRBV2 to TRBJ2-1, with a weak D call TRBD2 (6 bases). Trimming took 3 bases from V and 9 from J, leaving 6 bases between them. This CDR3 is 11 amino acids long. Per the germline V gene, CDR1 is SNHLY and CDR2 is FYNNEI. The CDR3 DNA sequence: TGTGCCAGCAGTGAGGGAGGTGAGCAGTTCTTC. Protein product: CASSEGGEQFF. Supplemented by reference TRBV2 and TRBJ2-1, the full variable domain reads EPEVTQTPSHQVTQMGQEVILRCVPISNHLYFYWYRQILGQKVEFLVSFYNNEISEKSEIFDDQFSVERPDGSNFTLKIRSTKLEDSAMYFCASSEGGEQFFGPGTRLTVL.

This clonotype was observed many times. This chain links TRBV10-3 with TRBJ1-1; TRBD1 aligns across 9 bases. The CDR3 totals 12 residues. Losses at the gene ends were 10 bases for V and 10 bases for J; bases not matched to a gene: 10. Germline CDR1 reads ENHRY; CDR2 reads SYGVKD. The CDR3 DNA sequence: TGTGCCACGTTTCCGGGACAGGGATTAGCTTTCTTT. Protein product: CATFPGQGLAFF.

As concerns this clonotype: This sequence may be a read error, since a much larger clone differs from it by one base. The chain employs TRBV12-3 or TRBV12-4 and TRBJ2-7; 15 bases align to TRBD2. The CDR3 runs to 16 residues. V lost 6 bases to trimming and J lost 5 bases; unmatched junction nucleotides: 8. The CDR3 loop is CASSSGTSGGIDEQYF. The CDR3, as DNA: TGTGCCAGCAGCAGCGGGACTAGCGGGGGGATAGACGAGCAGTACTTC.

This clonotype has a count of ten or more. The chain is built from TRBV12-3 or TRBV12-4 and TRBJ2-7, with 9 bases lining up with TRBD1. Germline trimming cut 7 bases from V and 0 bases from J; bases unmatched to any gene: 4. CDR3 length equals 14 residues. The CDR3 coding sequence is TGTGCCAGCATGGGGACAGGGATCTCCTACGAGCAGTACTTC. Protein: CASMGTGISYEQYF.

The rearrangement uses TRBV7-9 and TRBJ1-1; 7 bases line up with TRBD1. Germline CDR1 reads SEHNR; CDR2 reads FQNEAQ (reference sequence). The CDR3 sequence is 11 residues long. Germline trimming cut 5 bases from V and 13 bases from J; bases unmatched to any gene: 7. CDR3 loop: CASSRDRVNFF. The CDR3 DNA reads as TGTGCCAGCAGCAGAGACAGGGTTAATTTCTTT.

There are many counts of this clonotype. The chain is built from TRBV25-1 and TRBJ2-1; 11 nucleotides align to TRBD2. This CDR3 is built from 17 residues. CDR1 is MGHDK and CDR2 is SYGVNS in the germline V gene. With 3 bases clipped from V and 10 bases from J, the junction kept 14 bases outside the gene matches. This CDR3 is CASSDSPGTSGLREQFF. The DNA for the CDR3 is TGTGCCAGCAGTGATTCTCCCGGGACTAGCGGCTTAAGGGAGCAGTTCTTC. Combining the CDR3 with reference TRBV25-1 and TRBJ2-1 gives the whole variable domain EADIYQTPRYLVIGTGKKITLECSQTMGHDKMYWYQQDPGMELHLIHYSYGVNSTEKGDLSSESTVSRIRTEHFPLTLESARPSHTSQYLCASSDSPGTSGLREQFFGPGTRLTVL.

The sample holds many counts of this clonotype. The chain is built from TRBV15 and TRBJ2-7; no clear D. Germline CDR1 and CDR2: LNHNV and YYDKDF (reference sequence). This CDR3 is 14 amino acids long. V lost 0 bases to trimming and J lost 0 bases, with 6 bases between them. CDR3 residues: CATSREGGSYEQYF. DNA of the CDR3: TGTGCCACCAGCAGAGAGGGCGGCTCCTACGAGCAGTACTTC.

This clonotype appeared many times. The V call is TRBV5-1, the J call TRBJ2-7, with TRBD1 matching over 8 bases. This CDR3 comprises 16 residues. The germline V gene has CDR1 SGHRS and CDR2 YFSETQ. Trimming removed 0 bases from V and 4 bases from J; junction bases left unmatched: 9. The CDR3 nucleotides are TGCGCCAGCAGCTTGGAGGCCAGGGGGCGCGTTTACGAGCAGTACTTC. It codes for CASSLEARGRVYEQYF.

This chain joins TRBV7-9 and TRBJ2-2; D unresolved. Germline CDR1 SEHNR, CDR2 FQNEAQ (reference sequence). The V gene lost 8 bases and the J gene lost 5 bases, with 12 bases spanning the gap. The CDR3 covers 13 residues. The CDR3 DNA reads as TGTGCCAGCTGCATAGTGGGAACCGGGGAGCTGTTTTTT. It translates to CASCIVGTGELFF. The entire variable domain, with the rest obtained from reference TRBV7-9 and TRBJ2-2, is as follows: DTGVSQNPRHKITKRGQNVTFRCDPISEHNRLYWYRQTLGQGPEFLTYFQNEAQLEKSRLLSDRFSAERPKGSFSTLEIQRTEQGDSAMYLCASCIVGTGELFFGEGSRLTVL.

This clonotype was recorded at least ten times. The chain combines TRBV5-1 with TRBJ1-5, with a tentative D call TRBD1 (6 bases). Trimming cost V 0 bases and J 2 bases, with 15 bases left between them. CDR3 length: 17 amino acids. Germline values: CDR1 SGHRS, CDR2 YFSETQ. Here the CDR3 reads CASSLEPVRGGNQPQHF. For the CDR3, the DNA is TGCGCCAGCAGCTTGGAACCGGTCAGGGGAGGCAATCAGCCCCAGCATTTT. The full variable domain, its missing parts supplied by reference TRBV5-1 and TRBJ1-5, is KAGVTQTPRYLIKTRGQQVTLSCSPISGHRSVSWYQQTPGQGLQFLFEYFSETQRNKGNFPGRFSGRQFSNSRSEMNVSTLELGDSALYLCASSLEPVRGGNQPQHFGDGTRLSIL.

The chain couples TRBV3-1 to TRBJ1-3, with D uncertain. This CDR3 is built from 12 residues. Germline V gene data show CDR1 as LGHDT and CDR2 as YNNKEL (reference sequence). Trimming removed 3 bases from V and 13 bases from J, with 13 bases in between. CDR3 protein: CASSHRKGIIYF. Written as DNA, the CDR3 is TGTGCCAGCAGCCACCGGAAAGGGATTATATATTTT.

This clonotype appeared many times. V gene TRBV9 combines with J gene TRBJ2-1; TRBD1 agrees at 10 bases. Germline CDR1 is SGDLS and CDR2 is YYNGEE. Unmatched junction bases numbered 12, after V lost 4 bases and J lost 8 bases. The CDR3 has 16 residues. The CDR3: CASSLRPGTGEDEQFF. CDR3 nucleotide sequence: TGTGCCAGCAGCCTCCGTCCCGGGACAGGGGAGGATGAGCAGTTCTTC.

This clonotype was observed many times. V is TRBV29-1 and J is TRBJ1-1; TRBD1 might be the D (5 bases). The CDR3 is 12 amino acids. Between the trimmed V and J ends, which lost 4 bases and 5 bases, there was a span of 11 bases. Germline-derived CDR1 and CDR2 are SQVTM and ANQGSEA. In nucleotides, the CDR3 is TGCAGCGTTGGTCAGGGAAAAACTGAAGCTTTCTTT. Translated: CSVGQGKTEAFF.

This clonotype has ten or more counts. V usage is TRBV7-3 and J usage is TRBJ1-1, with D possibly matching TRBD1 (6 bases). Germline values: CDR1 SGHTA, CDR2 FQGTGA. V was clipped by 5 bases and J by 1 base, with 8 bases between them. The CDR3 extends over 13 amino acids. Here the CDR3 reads CASSGGANTEAFF. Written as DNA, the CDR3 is TGTGCCAGCAGCGGGGGGGCGAACACTGAAGCTTTCTTT.

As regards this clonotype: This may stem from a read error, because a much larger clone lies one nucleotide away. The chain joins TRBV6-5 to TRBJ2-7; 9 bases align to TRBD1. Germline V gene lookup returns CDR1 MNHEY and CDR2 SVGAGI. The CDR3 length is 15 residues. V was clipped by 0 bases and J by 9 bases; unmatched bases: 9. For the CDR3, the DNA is TGTGCCAGCAGTTACTCTTCCGTACAGGGGGCCTTGCAGTACTTC. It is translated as CASSYSSVQGALQYF.

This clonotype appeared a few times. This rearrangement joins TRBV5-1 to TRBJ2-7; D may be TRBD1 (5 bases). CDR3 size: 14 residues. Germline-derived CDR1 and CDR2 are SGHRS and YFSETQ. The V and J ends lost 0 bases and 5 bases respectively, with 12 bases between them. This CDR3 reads CASSLAGRVNEQYF. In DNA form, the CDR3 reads TGCGCCAGCAGCTTGGCAGGCAGGGTAAACGAGCAGTACTTC.

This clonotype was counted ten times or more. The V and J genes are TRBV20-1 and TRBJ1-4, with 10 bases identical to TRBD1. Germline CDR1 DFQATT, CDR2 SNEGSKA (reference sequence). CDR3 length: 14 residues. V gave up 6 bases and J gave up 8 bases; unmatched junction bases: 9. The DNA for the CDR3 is TGCAGTGCAGCCGGGACAGGGGTTGAAGAAAAACTGTTTTTT. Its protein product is CSAAGTGVEEKLFF.

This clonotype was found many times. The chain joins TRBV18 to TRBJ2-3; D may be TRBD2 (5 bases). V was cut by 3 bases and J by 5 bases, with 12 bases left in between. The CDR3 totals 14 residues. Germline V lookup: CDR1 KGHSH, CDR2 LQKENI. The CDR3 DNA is TGTGCCAGCTCACCGGAACTAGTGTTAGATACGCAGTATTTT. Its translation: CASSPELVLDTQYF.

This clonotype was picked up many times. CDR3 DNA: TGTGCCAGCAGCTTAACGACAGAAGAGACCCAGTACTTC. Its translation: CASSLTTEETQYF. The J gene is TRBJ2-5, the V gene TRBV7-3; TRBD1 is a possible D gene (5 bases). In germline, CDR1 is SGHTA, CDR2 FQGTGA. V was cut by 0 bases and J by 3 bases, with 5 bases left in between. There are 13 residues in the CDR3. The whole variable domain, filled in from reference TRBV7-3 and TRBJ2-5, reads GAGVSQTPSNKVTEKGKYVELRCDPISGHTALYWYRQSLGQGPEFLIYFQGTGAADDSGLPNDRFFAVRPEGSVSTLKIQRTERGDSAVYLCASSLTTEETQYFGPGTRLLVL.

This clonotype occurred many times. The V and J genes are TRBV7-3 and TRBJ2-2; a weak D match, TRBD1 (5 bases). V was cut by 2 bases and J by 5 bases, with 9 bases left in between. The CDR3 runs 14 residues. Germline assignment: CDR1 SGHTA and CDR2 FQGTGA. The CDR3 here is CASSLSPGTGELFF. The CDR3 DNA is TGTGCCAGCAGCTTATCACCAGGGACCGGGGAGCTGTTTTTT.

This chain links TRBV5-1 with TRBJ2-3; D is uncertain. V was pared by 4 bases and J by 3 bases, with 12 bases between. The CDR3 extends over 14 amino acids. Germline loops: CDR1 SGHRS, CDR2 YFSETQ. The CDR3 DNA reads TGCGCCAGCAGCGAGAACACCGGGACAGATACGCAGTATTTT. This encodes CASSENTGTDTQYF.

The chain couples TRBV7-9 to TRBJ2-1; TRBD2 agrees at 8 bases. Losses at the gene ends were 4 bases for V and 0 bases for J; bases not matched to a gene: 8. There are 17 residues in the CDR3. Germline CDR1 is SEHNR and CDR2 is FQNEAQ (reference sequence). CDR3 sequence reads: CASSSGRGADSYNEQFF. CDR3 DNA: TGTGCCAGCAGCTCCGGGAGGGGGGCTGACTCCTACAATGAGCAGTTCTTC.

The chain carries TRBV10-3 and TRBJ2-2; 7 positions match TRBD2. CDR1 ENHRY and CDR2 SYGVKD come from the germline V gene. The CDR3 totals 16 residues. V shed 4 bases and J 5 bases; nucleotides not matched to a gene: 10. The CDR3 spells CAISVRDSGETGELFF. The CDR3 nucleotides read TGTGCCATCAGTGTCCGAGACAGCGGGGAGACCGGGGAGCTGTTTTTT.

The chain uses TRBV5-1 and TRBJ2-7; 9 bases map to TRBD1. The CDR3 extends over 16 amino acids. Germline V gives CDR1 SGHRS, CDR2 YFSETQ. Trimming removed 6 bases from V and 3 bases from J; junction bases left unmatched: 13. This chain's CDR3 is CASKPNRGLEGYEQYF. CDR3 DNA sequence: TGCGCCAGCAAACCGAACAGGGGGCTAGAGGGCTACGAGCAGTACTTC.

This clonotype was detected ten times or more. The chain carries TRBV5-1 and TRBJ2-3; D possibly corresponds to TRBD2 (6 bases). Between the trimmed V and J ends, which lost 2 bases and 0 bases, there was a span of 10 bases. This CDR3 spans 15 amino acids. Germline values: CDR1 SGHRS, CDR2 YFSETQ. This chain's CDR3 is CASSFGSGSTDTQYF. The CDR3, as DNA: TGCGCCAGCAGCTTCGGGAGCGGGAGCACAGATACGCAGTATTTT.

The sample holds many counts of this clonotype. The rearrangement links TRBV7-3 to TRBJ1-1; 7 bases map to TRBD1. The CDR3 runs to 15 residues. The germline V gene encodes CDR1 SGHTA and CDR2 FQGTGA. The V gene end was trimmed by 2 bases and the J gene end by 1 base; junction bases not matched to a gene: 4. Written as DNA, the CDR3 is TGTGCCAGCAGCTTATTTGCAGGGGGGAACACTGAAGCTTTCTTT. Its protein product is CASSLFAGGNTEAFF.

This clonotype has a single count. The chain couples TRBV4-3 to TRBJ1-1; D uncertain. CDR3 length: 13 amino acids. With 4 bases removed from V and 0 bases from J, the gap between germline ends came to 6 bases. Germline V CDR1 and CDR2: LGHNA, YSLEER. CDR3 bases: TGCGCCAGCAGCCCGCAGATGAACACTGAAGCTTTCTTT. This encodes CASSPQMNTEAFF.

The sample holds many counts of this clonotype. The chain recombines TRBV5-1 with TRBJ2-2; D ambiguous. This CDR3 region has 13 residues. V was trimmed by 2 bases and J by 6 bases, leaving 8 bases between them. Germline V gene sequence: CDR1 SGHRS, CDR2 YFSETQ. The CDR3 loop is CASSFDGSGELFF. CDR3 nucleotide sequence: TGCGCCAGCAGCTTTGATGGTTCCGGGGAGCTGTTTTTT.

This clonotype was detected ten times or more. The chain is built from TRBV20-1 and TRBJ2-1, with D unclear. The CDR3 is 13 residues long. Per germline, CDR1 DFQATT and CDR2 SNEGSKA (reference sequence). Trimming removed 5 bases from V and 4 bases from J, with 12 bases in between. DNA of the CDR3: TGCAGTGCTCGCCATGCAGAATACAATGAGCAGTTCTTC. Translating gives CSARHAEYNEQFF.

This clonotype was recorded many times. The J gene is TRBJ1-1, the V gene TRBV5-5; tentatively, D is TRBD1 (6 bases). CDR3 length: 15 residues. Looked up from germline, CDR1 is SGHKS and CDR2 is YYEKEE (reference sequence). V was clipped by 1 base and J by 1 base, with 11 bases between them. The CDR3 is CASSLWQGRNTEAFF. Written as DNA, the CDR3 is TGTGCCAGCAGCTTGTGGCAGGGGAGGAACACTGAAGCTTTCTTT.

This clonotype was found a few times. This chain's CDR3 is CASSPPEDVRRGSNEQFF. The CDR3 DNA reads as TGTGCCAGCAGCCCCCCAGAGGACGTGAGGCGAGGGTCCAATGAGCAGTTCTTC. The genes are TRBV7-9 and TRBJ2-1, with D possibly being TRBD2 (5 bases). The CDR3 is 18 amino acids. V was trimmed by 5 bases and J by 6 bases, leaving 26 bases between them. CDR1 SEHNR and CDR2 FQNEAQ come from the germline V gene (reference sequence).

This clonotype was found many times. The CDR3: CASSLAGGNVGNEQFF. Here the CDR3 DNA reads TGCGCCAGCAGCTTGGCGGGGGGGAATGTGGGGAATGAGCAGTTCTTC. V gene TRBV5-1 combines with J gene TRBJ2-1; 8 bases are shared with TRBD2. The V and J ends lost 0 bases and 7 bases, in that order; junction bases with no gene match: 9. Germline CDR1 SGHRS, CDR2 YFSETQ. The CDR3 has 16 amino acids.